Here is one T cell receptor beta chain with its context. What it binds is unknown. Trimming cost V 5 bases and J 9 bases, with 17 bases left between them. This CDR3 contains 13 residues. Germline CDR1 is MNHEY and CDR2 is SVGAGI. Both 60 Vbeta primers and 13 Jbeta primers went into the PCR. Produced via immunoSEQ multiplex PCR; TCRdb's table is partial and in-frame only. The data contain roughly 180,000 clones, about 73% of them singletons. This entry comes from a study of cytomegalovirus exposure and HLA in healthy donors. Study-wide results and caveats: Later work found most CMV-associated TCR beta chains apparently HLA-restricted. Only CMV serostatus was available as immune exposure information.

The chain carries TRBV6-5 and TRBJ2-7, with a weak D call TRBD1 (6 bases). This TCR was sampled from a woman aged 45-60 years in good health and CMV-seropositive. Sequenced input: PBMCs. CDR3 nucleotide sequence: TGTGCCAGCAGTGAAGCGATCGTCAGGGGGCAGTACTTC. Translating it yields CASSEAIVRGQYF.